These 29 T cell receptor beta chains share one sample of origin, sequenced in a study of technical replicates of blood from a few donors. The table came from immunoSEQ multiplex PCR; TCRdb's copy has only in-frame clones and leaves some out. Of 40,000 to 60,000 clones listed, roughly nine tenths were seen once; the top ten hold around 3.9%. Sequencing was carried out using PBMCs. The source of these receptors is a human donor in good health. Some clones in this sample may be carry-over from other donors' samples.

This chain connects TRBV5-1 to TRBJ2-2, with no clear D. CDR1 and CDR2 from the germline V gene are SGHRS and YFSETQ. CDR3 length equals 16 residues. V shed 1 base and J shed 4 bases, with 14 bases lying between them. The CDR3 bases are TGCGCCAGCAGCTTGTTGACTCGAGAACGCACCGGGGAGCTGTTTTTT. Protein sequence: CASSLLTRERTGELFF.

The CDR3 reads CASRAAKNNSPLHF. Here the CDR3 DNA reads TGTGCCAGCAGAGCGGCAAAAAATAATTCACCCCTCCACTTT. V gene TRBV21-1 combines with J gene TRBJ1-6. TRBV21-1 is a pseudogene. The CDR3 totals 14 residues.

V gene TRBV15 combines with J gene TRBJ2-3; maybe TRBD2 (6 bases). Trimming took off 2 bases at V and 2 bases at J, with 17 bases between the two ends. Germline V gives CDR1 LNHNV, CDR2 YYDKDF (reference sequence). This CDR3 spans 17 amino acids. The CDR3 reads CATSRTNSRTTTDTQYF. CDR3 coding DNA: TGTGCCACCAGCAGAACCAATTCGAGGACTACCACAGATACGCAGTATTTT.

The chain is built from TRBV27 and TRBJ1-5; TRBD1 agrees at 8 bases. The V segment lost 4 bases and the J segment 5 bases; nucleotides outside the gene matches: 7. CDR3 length equals 15 residues. The germline gives CDR1 MNHEY, CDR2 SMNVEV (reference sequence). The chain's CDR3 is CASSYGTGADQPQHF. The DNA for the CDR3 is TGTGCCAGCAGTTATGGGACAGGCGCGGATCAGCCCCAGCATTTT.

This clone has only one observation. This chain joins TRBV21-1 and TRBJ1-1; the table's D call, TRBD1, was not checked against the DNA. TRBV21-1 is a pseudogene locus. CDR3 length equals 14 residues. CDR3 nucleotide sequence: TGTGCCAGCACCTCAAGGGTAAGGGGCACTGAAGCTTTCTTT. Amino acid sequence: CASTSRVRGTEAFF.

CDR3 protein: CASSLEPRDRYEQYF. The CDR3 nucleotides read TGTGCCAGCAGCTTGGAACCGCGGGACCGATACGAGCAGTACTTC. This chain uses TRBV13 with TRBJ2-7, with D tentatively TRBD2 (6 bases). Germline loops: CDR1 PRHDT, CDR2 FYEKMQ (reference sequence). This CDR3 has 15 amino acids. V was pared by 3 bases and J by 4 bases, with 16 bases between.

This chain connects TRBV7-2 to TRBJ2-5; no clear D. The CDR3 spans 14 residues. In germline, CDR1 is SGHTA, CDR2 FQGNSA. V lost 4 bases and J 7 bases, leaving 16 bases between the germline ends. Here the CDR3 reads CASSSLGLLGTQYF. The CDR3 DNA reads as TGTGCCAGCAGCTCCCTTGGCCTCCTTGGGACCCAGTACTTC.

The chain combines TRBV6-4 with TRBJ2-2, with 7 positions matching TRBD1. With V trimmed by 4 bases and J by 5 bases, 7 bases remained unmatched. The germline gives CDR1 MRHNA, CDR2 SNTAGT. The CDR3 spans 15 residues. DNA of the CDR3: TGTGCCAGCAGTGTTGGACAGGCCTTTACCGGGGAGCTGTTTTTT. Amino acid sequence: CASSVGQAFTGELFF.

The rearrangement uses TRBV18 and TRBJ2-1; 12 nucleotides align to TRBD2. The CDR3 is 16 amino acids. Germline V gives CDR1 KGHSH, CDR2 LQKENI. V shed 4 bases and J 8 bases; nucleotides not matched to a gene: 9. CDR3 protein: CASSLRTSGNEDEQFF. The CDR3 DNA sequence: TGTGCCAGCTCACTACGGACTAGCGGGAATGAGGATGAGCAGTTCTTC.

This clone has a single count. In DNA form, the CDR3 reads TGTGCCAGCAGTTCAGGGCCTGAGCAGTTCTTC. This sequence encodes CASSSGPEQFF. The V and J genes are TRBV25-1 and TRBJ2-1, with D perhaps TRBD1 (5 bases). Trimming left V 5 bases short and J 9 bases short, with 8 bases between. CDR3 length equals 11 residues. Germline values: CDR1 MGHDK, CDR2 SYGVNS.

In its sample, this clone was seen once. This chain links TRBV4-2 with TRBJ2-3, with 11 bases matching TRBD2. V dropped 4 bases and J dropped 5; count of bases not matched to a gene: 8. Looked up from germline, CDR1 is LGHNA and CDR2 is YNFKEQ. This CDR3 region has 16 residues. CDR3 region: CASSLRSSGRGDTQYF. CDR3 in DNA: TGTGCCAGCAGCCTCCGTAGTAGCGGGAGGGGAGATACGCAGTATTTT.

V usage is TRBV6-5 and J usage is TRBJ2-1; possible D gene TRBD1, 6 bases. Germline V gene sequence: CDR1 MNHEY, CDR2 SVGAGI. This CDR3 spans 14 amino acids. The germline V and J ends were trimmed by 6 bases and 5 bases, with 14 bases remaining between them. The DNA for the CDR3 is TGTGCCAGCAGACGGACAGTTAGCAACAATGAGCAGTTCTTC. Translated, it gives CASRRTVSNNEQFF.

This clone was observed a few times. V usage is TRBV9 and J usage is TRBJ1-4; tentatively, D is TRBD1 (5 bases). The V gene lost 0 bases and the J gene lost 0 bases, with 18 bases spanning the gap. Per the germline V gene, CDR1 is SGDLS and CDR2 is YYNGEE. The CDR3 extends over 19 amino acids. The CDR3 DNA reads TGTGCCAGCAGCGTAGGTGTCCTGACAGAGAGTGCAACTAATGAAAAACTGTTTTTT. Amino acids: CASSVGVLTESATNEKLFF.

The gene calls are TRBV29-1 and TRBJ1-1, with D possibly matching TRBD1 (5 bases). With 6 bases removed from V and 0 bases from J, the gap between germline ends came to 14 bases. CDR3 length equals 14 residues. CDR1 is SQVTM, CDR2 ANQGSEA, per germline. CDR3 sequence reads: CSVATDTMNTEAFF. The CDR3 nucleotides are TGCAGCGTCGCCACGGACACCATGAACACTGAAGCTTTCTTT.

The CDR3 here is CASSWAGQGNHEQYF. The DNA of the CDR3 is TGCGCCAGCAGCTGGGCGGGACAGGGGAACCACGAGCAGTACTTC. The J gene is TRBJ2-7, the V gene TRBV5-1; TRBD1 matches 10 bases. CDR3 length: 15 amino acids. Germline CDR1 is SGHRS and CDR2 is YFSETQ. The ends lost 3 bases at V and 5 bases at J; junction bases unmatched: 8.

The chain's CDR3 is CATEGQGFYGYTF. The CDR3 nucleotides are TGTGCCACGGAGGGACAGGGTTTTTATGGCTACACCTTC. This chain uses TRBV10-3 with TRBJ1-2, with 9 bases fitting TRBD1. CDR3 size: 13 residues. Trimming cost V 10 bases and J 5 bases; bases outside gene matches: 8. Germline CDR1 ENHRY, CDR2 SYGVKD.

CDR3 coding DNA: TGTGCCAGCAGCTCCCCCAATGTCGGGAACACTGAAGCTTTCTTT. Translating it yields CASSSPNVGNTEAFF. The genes are TRBV5-4 and TRBJ1-1; D is unclear. This CDR3 has 15 residues. Trimming removed 3 bases at V and 1 base at J, with 13 bases between. Per germline, CDR1 SGHNT and CDR2 YYREEE (reference sequence).

This rearrangement joins TRBV5-8 to TRBJ1-4, with D possibly TRBD1 on 5 matching bases. The germline V gene has CDR1 SGHTS and CDR2 YDEGEE. The germline V and J ends were trimmed by 1 base and 5 bases, with 12 bases remaining between them. The length of the CDR3 is 15 residues. CDR3 residues: CASSLMTAQNEKLFF. In DNA form, the CDR3 reads TGTGCCAGCAGCTTGATGACAGCCCAAAATGAAAAACTGTTTTTT.

The chain is built from TRBV29-1 and TRBJ2-3; 11 bases fit TRBD2. Germline assignment: CDR1 SQVTM and CDR2 ANQGSEA. Trimming at V came to 6 bases and at J to 4 bases, leaving 6 bases not matched to a gene. The CDR3 runs 14 residues. The CDR3 DNA follows: TGCAGCGTATTTAGCGGGGGGGTTGCAGATACGCAGTATTTT. Encoded protein: CSVFSGGVADTQYF.

This sequence joins TRBV29-1 and TRBJ1-1; TRBD1 agrees at 10 bases. The junction had 9 bases not matched to a gene; V was cut back by 0 bases and J by 5 bases. This CDR3 contains 16 residues. Per the germline V gene, CDR1 is SQVTM and CDR2 is ANQGSEA. For the CDR3, the DNA is TGCAGCGTTGAAGAGAGGCAGGACAGGGGGAAGACTGAAGCTTTCTTT. Translation: CSVEERQDRGKTEAFF.

The chain employs TRBV4-2 and TRBJ2-7; perhaps TRBD2 as D (6 bases). V was cut by 0 bases and J by 5 bases, with 17 bases left in between. CDR1 is LGHNA, CDR2 YNFKEQ, per germline. The CDR3 runs 16 residues. CDR3 region: CASSQDLSGPWDEQYF. The CDR3 DNA reads as TGTGCCAGCAGCCAAGATCTAAGCGGGCCCTGGGACGAGCAGTACTTC.

The V call is TRBV6-5, the J call TRBJ2-3; D call uncertain. There are 15 residues in the CDR3. Germline loops: CDR1 MNHEY, CDR2 SVGAGI. The germline V and J ends were trimmed by 0 bases and 2 bases, with 9 bases remaining between them. CDR3 amino acids: CASSYSSPDTDTQYF. CDR3 nucleotides: TGTGCCAGCAGTTACTCGAGTCCTGACACAGATACGCAGTATTTT.

This sequence joins TRBV5-1 and TRBJ1-1; 7 bases map to TRBD1. The CDR3 has 13 residues. Germline-derived CDR1 and CDR2 are SGHRS and YFSETQ. Trimming cost V 4 bases and J 6 bases; bases outside gene matches: 6. The CDR3 loop is CASSKGQSSEAFF. The DNA of the CDR3 is TGCGCCAGCAGCAAGGGACAGTCGTCTGAAGCTTTCTTT.

The V call is TRBV10-3, the J call TRBJ2-5; TRBD2 matches 11 bases. Germline loops: CDR1 ENHRY, CDR2 SYGVKD. The CDR3 loop spans 16 amino acids. The V segment lost 2 bases and the J segment 2 bases; nucleotides outside the gene matches: 4. The CDR3 reads CAISEGIAGGQETQYF. The CDR3 DNA is TGTGCCATCAGTGAGGGGATAGCGGGGGGGCAAGAGACCCAGTACTTC.

The chain combines TRBV15 with TRBJ2-1; 7 nucleotides match TRBD2. V dropped 0 bases and J dropped 5; count of bases not matched to a gene: 7. CDR1 and CDR2 (germline): LNHNV, YYDKDF (reference sequence). This CDR3 has 16 amino acids. The CDR3 DNA reads as TGTGCCACCAGCAGAGAAAGAGCGGGAATCAACAATGAGCAGTTCTTC. Its translation: CATSRERAGINNEQFF.

This sequence joins TRBV5-1 and TRBJ2-1; TRBD2 might be the D (6 bases). Germline V CDR1 and CDR2: SGHRS, YFSETQ. This CDR3 spans 16 amino acids. The germline V and J ends were trimmed by 0 bases and 2 bases, with 12 bases remaining between them. The CDR3 DNA reads TGCGCCAGCAGCTTGGGCGGGACGAGCACCTACAATGAGCAGTTCTTC. This translates into CASSLGGTSTYNEQFF.

The CDR3 is CASTPPSGGAYEQYF. The CDR3 bases are TGTGCCAGCACCCCCCCTAGCGGGGGGGCCTACGAGCAGTACTTC. The J gene is TRBJ2-7, the V gene TRBV6-5; 12 nucleotides match TRBD2. The V segment lost 7 bases and the J segment 2 bases; nucleotides outside the gene matches: 6. The CDR3 is 15 amino acids. Germline assignment: CDR1 MNHEY and CDR2 SVGAGI.

The chain combines TRBV2 with TRBJ1-2; D uncertain. Per the germline V gene, CDR1 is SNHLY and CDR2 is FYNNEI. There are 13 residues in the CDR3. V was pared by 3 bases and J by 4 bases, with 9 bases between. The CDR3 region is CASSDPGVYGYTF. Written as DNA, the CDR3 is TGTGCCAGCAGTGATCCCGGGGTCTATGGCTACACCTTC.

CDR3 region: CASGLAGVVWETQYF. For the CDR3, the DNA is TGTGCCAGCGGACTAGCGGGGGTGGTGTGGGAGACCCAGTACTTC. The rearrangement joins TRBV9 to TRBJ2-5; 13 positions agree with TRBD2. V gave up 7 bases and J gave up 5 bases; unmatched junction bases: 8. There are 15 residues in the CDR3. CDR1 and CDR2 (germline): SGDLS, YYNGEE.